This T cell receptor (beta chain) was recorded in a study of T cells in localized non-small cell lung cancer. As for this clone: Its antigen is as yet unknown.

Regarding the study as a whole: Sequencing involved a lone tumor region, leaving heterogeneity possible. Uninvolved neighboring lung showed the greatest T cell clonality, exceeding tumor.

TCRdb keeps only in-frame clones here, not all; method: immunoSEQ multiplex PCR. The data show about 19,000 clones, around 90% seen once. V lost 0 bases and J lost 4, with 10 bases in between. This CDR3 has 14 amino acids. The V gene's germline CDR1 is SGHRS and CDR2 YFSETQ. Sequenced material: peripheral blood, taken before any cancer treatment. This sequence was found in a woman aged 35 to 70 with stage I lung adenocarcinoma. The rearrangement links TRBV5-1 to TRBJ1-2; a possible D gene is TRBD1 (6 bases). This CDR3 is CASSLVVGGYGYTF. The CDR3 DNA follows: TGCGCCAGCAGCTTGGTGGTAGGGGGCTATGGCTACACCTTC.